The clone carrying this T cell receptor beta chain was detected many times. The data originate from a study of patients and donors after allogeneic stem cell transplantation. The CDR3 sequence is 14 residues long. Trimming at V came to 2 bases and at J to 6 bases, leaving 7 bases not matched to a gene. Germline CDR1 reads DFQATT; CDR2 reads SNEGSKA (reference sequence). Each CDR3 protein gets one entry after TCRdb re-called the RT-PCR reads with MiXCR. There are 920,000 or so distinct CDR3 sequences in the sample; about a sixth occur only once, and 6% lies in the top ten. The chain combines TRBV20-1 with TRBJ2-1, with 7 bases aligning to TRBD2. Input material: blood, either unsorted or a sorted T cell fraction (not recorded which). This receptor was obtained from a human donor who was either an allogeneic HSCT recipient or a stem cell or donor lymphocyte infusion donor (not recorded which). It is not recorded whose cells these are; they may come from a transplant donor. Here the CDR3 reads CSARMAGVGNEQFF. DNA of the CDR3: TGCAGTGCTAGAATGGCGGGAGTAGGCAATGAGCAGTTCTTC.